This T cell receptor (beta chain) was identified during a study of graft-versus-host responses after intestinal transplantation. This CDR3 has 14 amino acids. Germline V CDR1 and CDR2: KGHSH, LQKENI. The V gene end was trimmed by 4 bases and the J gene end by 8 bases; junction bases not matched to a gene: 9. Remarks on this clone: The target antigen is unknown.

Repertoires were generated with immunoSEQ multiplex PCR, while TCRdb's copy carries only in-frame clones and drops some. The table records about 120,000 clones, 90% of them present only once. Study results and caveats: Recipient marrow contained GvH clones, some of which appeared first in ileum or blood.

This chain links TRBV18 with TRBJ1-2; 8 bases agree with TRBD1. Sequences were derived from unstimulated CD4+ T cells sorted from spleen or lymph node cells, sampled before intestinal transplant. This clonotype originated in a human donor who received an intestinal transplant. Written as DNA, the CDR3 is TGTGCCAGCTCACGTTCCGAGACAGGGGTCGGCTACACCTTC. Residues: CASSRSETGVGYTF.